The T cell receptor beta chain described here comes from a study of T cell changes during pregnancy in multiple sclerosis. The ends were cut back, 4 bases at V and 2 bases at J, with 9 bases in the middle. This CDR3 has 14 residues. The germline CDR1 and CDR2 sequences are MGHDK and SYGVNS. TCRdb keeps only in-frame clones here, not all; method: immunoSEQ multiplex PCR. In the table there are around 78,000 clones, 93% of which are singletons. The chain combines TRBV25-1 with TRBJ1-3, with unresolved D. The receptor comes from a female donor with multiple sclerosis, enrolled in a pregnancy study. The source material was peripheral blood, sampled in the second trimester of pregnancy. The CDR3 spells CASSASQAGNTIYF. CDR3 in DNA: TGTGCCAGCAGTGCCAGCCAGGCTGGAAACACCATATATTTT.